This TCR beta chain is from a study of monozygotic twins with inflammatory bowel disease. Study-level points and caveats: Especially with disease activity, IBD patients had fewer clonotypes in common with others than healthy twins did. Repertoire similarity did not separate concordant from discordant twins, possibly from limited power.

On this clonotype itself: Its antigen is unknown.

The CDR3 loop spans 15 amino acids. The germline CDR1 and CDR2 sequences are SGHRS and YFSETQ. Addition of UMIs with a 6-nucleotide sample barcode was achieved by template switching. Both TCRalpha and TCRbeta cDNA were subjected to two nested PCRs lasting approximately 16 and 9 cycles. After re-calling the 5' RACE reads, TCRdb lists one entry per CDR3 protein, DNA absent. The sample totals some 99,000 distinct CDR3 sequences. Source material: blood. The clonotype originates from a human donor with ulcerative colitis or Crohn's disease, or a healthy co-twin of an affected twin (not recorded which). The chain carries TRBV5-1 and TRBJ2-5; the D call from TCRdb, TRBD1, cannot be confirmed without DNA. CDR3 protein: CASSRPGSDGETQYF.